This T cell receptor beta chain was sequenced in a study of blood T cell repertoires in COVID-19. Study summary: COVID-19 samples from acute and convalescent phases originated in the United States, Italy and Spain.

Donors of Cohort 3 who recovered were those that had two negative PCRs, clearance, or symptom resolution. Germline V gives CDR1 SGHTA, CDR2 FQGNSA. CDR3 size: 14 residues. The V gene lost 7 bases and the J gene lost 2 bases, with 14 bases spanning the gap. The data were produced by immunoSEQ multiplex PCR, yet TCRdb's version contains in-frame clones alone and is incomplete. The data show 150,000 to 180,000 clones, around 80% seen once. The TCR originated in a man aged 50-60 years who had recovered from COVID-19. The source material was PBMCs or T cells enriched from blood (not recorded which). V and J are TRBV7-2 and TRBJ2-5; D unclear. The CDR3 DNA follows: TGTGCCAGCACCTCCTGGGCGAATCAAGAGACCCAGTACTTC. Translating it yields CASTSWANQETQYF.